The clone carrying this T cell receptor beta chain has a count of ten or more. TCRdb ran MiXCR on the reads and lists one entry per CDR3 protein. The sample includes under 250,000 distinct CDR3 sequences, over 9% seen only once; the top ten take approximately 1.6%. This entry comes from a study of T cell repertoires in cytomegalovirus infection. About the research overall: Public TCR beta signatures provided an indication of both CMV infection and a matching HLA type.

Deletions cut 1 base from V and 5 bases from J, with 15 bases between. Per germline, CDR1 SGHTA and CDR2 FQGNSA. This CDR3 is 16 amino acids long. The J gene is TRBJ2-1, the V gene TRBV7-2; the D gene is possibly TRBD1 (6 bases). This clonotype was obtained from a human donor in good health (CMV status not recorded). Some clones in this sample may be carry-over from other donors' samples. Input material: PBMCs. CDR3 sequence reads: CASSLGGAPGDNEQFF. For the CDR3, the DNA is TGTGCCAGCAGCTTAGGAGGCGCGCCAGGGGACAATGAGCAGTTCTTC.